This T cell receptor (beta chain) was recovered during a study of T cell repertoires in cytomegalovirus infection. Study context: Selected CMV epitopes included recently identified HLA-C-restricted ones as well as well-studied HLA-B-restricted ones. CMV infection and matching HLA type were both indicated by public TCR beta signatures.

CDR3 length equals 13 residues. V gave up 7 bases and J gave up 9 bases, with 18 bases separating them. Per germline, CDR1 MNHNY and CDR2 SVGAGI (reference sequence). Regarding the study as a whole: Summed frequency of shared TCR beta families picked out CMV carriers who also had the relevant HLA. CMV-specific TCR beta clonotypes restricted by HLA-C were the ones dominating the ex vivo response.

TCRdb redid the calling of the reads with MiXCR, one entry per CDR3 protein. The repertoire has hundreds of thousands of distinct CDR3 sequences, about 33% of them found once; the top ten carry 15% to 20%. With respect to this clonotype: Its specificity is not known.

The gene calls are TRBV6-6 and TRBJ1-1; the D gene is possibly TRBD1 (6 bases). The sample consisted of cultured PBMCs, taken from culture after CMV antigen stimulation. This receptor was obtained from a human donor in good health (CMV status not recorded). Some clones in this sample may be carry-over from other donors' samples. The CDR3 DNA reads TGTGCCAGCACCTTCAGGGGCCCTCTGAAAGCTTTCTTT. Protein: CASTFRGPLKAFF.